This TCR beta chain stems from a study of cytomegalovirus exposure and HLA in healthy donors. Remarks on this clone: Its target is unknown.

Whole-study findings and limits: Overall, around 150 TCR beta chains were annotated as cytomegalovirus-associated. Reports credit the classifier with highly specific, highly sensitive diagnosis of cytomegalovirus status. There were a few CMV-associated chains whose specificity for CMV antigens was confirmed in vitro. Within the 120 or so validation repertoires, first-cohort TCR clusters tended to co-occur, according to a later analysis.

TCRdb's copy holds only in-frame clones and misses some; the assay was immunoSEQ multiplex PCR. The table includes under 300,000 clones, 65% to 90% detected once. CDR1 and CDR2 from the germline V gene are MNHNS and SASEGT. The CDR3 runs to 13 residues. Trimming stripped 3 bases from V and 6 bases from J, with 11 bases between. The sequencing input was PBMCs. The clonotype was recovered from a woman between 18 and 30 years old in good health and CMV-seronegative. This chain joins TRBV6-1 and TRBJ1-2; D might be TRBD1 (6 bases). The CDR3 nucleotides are TGTGCCAGCAGTGAGCAGGGGTCCGATGGCTACACCTTC. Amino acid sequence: CASSEQGSDGYTF.